Below are 24 T cell receptor beta chains sequenced from a single sample in a study of vaccination and CD4 T cells after COVID-19 (dated by TCRdb to the early 2020s). Which antigens these TCRs recognize remains unknown. In the paper's terms, the treatment or condition label means: roughly 11-day PBMC culture with coronavirus spike peptide pools or control peptides (ViraFEST assay). CD4+ T cells from unexposed donors were collected before the COVID-19 pandemic (2011-2018). The library was made by PCR. Sequenced on an Illumina iSeq 100. DNA from cultured CD4+ T cells was subjected to TCR sequencing with the Oncomine TCR Beta short-read assay at the Johns Hopkins FTIC core. Genomic DNA was extracted from the cultured CD4+ T cells with the QIAamp micro DNA kit. The public reads were run again by TCRdb, first through fastp at Q25 and then through MiXCR, and only productive beta chains were kept. Every entry covers one CDR3 protein and lists the most common genes and DNA from its rows. This sample comprises approximately 11,000 distinct CDR3 sequences, more than 35% of them detected only once. About 15% of the sample is taken by the ten largest.

The sample consisted of CD4+ T cells from blood, cultured in vitro. These receptor sequences come from a human donor in good health.

The chain carries TRBV28 and TRBJ1-1; D not certain. The ends were cut back, 8 bases at V and 0 bases at J, with 10 bases in the middle. This CDR3 has 13 amino acids. The germline V gene has CDR1 MDHEN and CDR2 SYDVKM. The CDR3 spells CASERGMNTEAFF. The CDR3 DNA is TGTGCCAGCGAACGGGGTATGAACACTGAAGCTTTCTTT.

The CDR3: CASSEVSRRETQYF. The CDR3 nucleotides are TGTGCCAGCAGTGAAGTGTCTAGACGAGAGACCCAGTACTTC. The V and J genes are TRBV2 and TRBJ2-5; D is unclear. Trimming left V 1 base short and J 4 bases short, with 10 bases between. CDR3 length: 14 residues. CDR1 is SNHLY, CDR2 FYNNEI, per germline. The variable domain in full, completed from reference TRBV2 and TRBJ2-5, reads EPEVTQTPSHQVTQMGQEVILRCVPISNHLYFYWYRQILGQKVEFLVSFYNNEISEKSEIFDDQFSVERPDGSNFTLKIRSTKLEDSAMYFCASSEVSRRETQYFGPGTRLLVL.

The sample holds one count of this clonotype. The rearrangement links TRBV9 to TRBJ1-1; no reliable D call. Between the trimmed V and J ends, which lost 3 bases and 1 base, there was a span of 10 bases. The CDR3 contains 14 residues. In germline, CDR1 is SGDLS, CDR2 YYNGEE. The CDR3 spells CASSGPLQNTEAFF. DNA for the CDR3: TGTGCCAGCAGCGGCCCCCTACAGAACACTGAAGCTTTCTTT.

This chain joins TRBV7-6 and TRBJ2-2, with unresolved D. This CDR3 has 14 residues. Germline CDR1 and CDR2: SGHVS and FNYEAQ. Trimming removed 5 bases at V and 4 bases at J, with 11 bases between. CDR3 in amino acids: CASSPISPTGELFF. CDR3 in DNA: TGTGCCAGCAGCCCCATCTCTCCCACCGGGGAGCTGTTTTTT.

This clonotype was counted only a few times. This rearrangement joins TRBV15 to TRBJ1-6; no firm D call. V lost 3 bases to trimming and J lost 0 bases, with 6 bases between them. The CDR3 totals 15 residues. Germline V gives CDR1 LNHNV, CDR2 YYDKDF (reference sequence). The CDR3 DNA reads TGTGCCACCAGCAGGGGGAGCTCCTATAATTCACCCCTCCACTTT. This gives the protein CATSRGSSYNSPLHF.

The CDR3 spells CSASGAAGGWVLTF. In DNA, the CDR3 is TGCAGTGCTAGTGGGGCTGCCGGGGGCTGGGTCCTGACTTTC. This chain joins TRBV20-1 and TRBJ2-6, with D perhaps TRBD1 or TRBD2 (6 bases each). This CDR3 is 14 amino acids long. Germline CDR1 DFQATT, CDR2 SNEGSKA (reference sequence). Trimming removed 3 bases at V and 13 bases at J, with 19 bases between.

This chain links TRBV28 with TRBJ2-1; 7 positions agree with TRBD2. The trim removed 9 bases at V and 7 bases at J, leaving 3 bases unmatched. Germline V gene lookup returns CDR1 MDHEN and CDR2 SYDVKM. This CDR3 has 11 residues. DNA of the CDR3: TGTGCCAGTCCCGGGAGGAATGAGCAGTTCTTC. Translated, it gives CASPGRNEQFF.

The chain joins TRBV11-2 to TRBJ2-7; 12 bases match TRBD2. The germline V gene has CDR1 SGHAT and CDR2 FQNNGV. The CDR3 sequence is 18 residues long. J lost 0 bases, V lost 3 bases, and 9 bases had no gene match. The chain's CDR3 is CASSFELAGGRSSYEQYF. Here the CDR3 DNA reads TGTGCCAGCAGCTTCGAACTAGCGGGAGGTCGAAGCTCCTACGAGCAGTACTTC. The full variable domain, rest sourced from reference TRBV11-2 and TRBJ2-7, is EAGVAQSPRYKIIEKRQSVAFWCNPISGHATLYWYQQILGQGPKLLIQFQNNGVVDDSQLPKDRFSAERLKGVDSTLKIQPAKLEDSAVYLCASSFELAGGRSSYEQYFGPGTRLTVT.

The J gene is TRBJ2-3, the V gene TRBV7-2; no firm D call. The CDR3 consists of 12 residues. Germline V gene data show CDR1 as SGHTA and CDR2 as FQGNSA. The ends were cut back, 5 bases at V and 4 bases at J, with 7 bases in the middle. CDR3 in amino acids: CASSRLADTQYF. Here the CDR3 DNA reads TGTGCCAGCAGCCGGTTGGCAGATACGCAGTATTTT.

The chain is built from TRBV5-4 and TRBJ2-7; D gene uncertain. This CDR3 is built from 13 residues. V was clipped by 2 bases and J by 4 bases, with 10 bases between them. Germline V gene lookup returns CDR1 SGHNT and CDR2 YYREEE (reference sequence). The CDR3 nucleotides read TGTGCCAGCAGCTTCGACGGAACATACGAGCAGTACTTC. Translated, it gives CASSFDGTYEQYF.

The chain has TRBV5-4 and TRBJ1-1, with D perhaps TRBD1 (6 bases). The germline V gene has CDR1 SGHNT and CDR2 YYREEE (reference sequence). The CDR3 contains 14 residues. The V and J ends lost 0 bases and 5 bases respectively, with 11 bases between them. The CDR3 nucleotides read TGTGCCAGCAGCTTGGTTGGGGGGCGGACTGAAGCTTTCTTT. It specifies CASSLVGGRTEAFF.

The chain is built from TRBV19 and TRBJ1-2; D gene ambiguous. CDR3 size: 15 residues. Trimming cost V 0 bases and J 2 bases, with 10 bases left between them. The germline V gene encodes CDR1 LNHDA and CDR2 SQIVND (reference sequence). CDR3 in DNA: TGTGCCAGTAGTATAGATTTGGCGGGGAACTATGGCTACACCTTC. This translates into CASSIDLAGNYGYTF.

The chain is built from TRBV7-2 and TRBJ2-6, with D maybe TRBD1 (6 bases). Germline V lookup: CDR1 SGHTA, CDR2 FQGNSA. Trimming pared 2 bases from V and 1 base from J, leaving 9 bases between. This CDR3 has 16 residues. The CDR3 DNA reads TGTGCCAGCAGCTTATTCACAGGGTCTGGGGCCAACGTCCTGACTTTC. Amino acids: CASSLFTGSGANVLTF.

To note about this clonotype: Germline and junction disagree at one end, which may indicate a read error. The chain recombines TRBV19 with TRBJ2-3; no reliable D call. This CDR3 is built from 13 residues. CDR1 and CDR2 from the germline V gene are LNHDA and SQIVND (reference sequence). The CDR3 loop is CVSPPGSTDTQYF. The CDR3 DNA reads as TGTGTCAGTCCCCCCGGTAGCACAGATACGCAGTATTTT.

The rearrangement uses TRBV6-5 and TRBJ1-5; no reliable D call. Trimming shortened V by 1 base and J by 1 base, and 5 bases separated the two germline ends. The CDR3 has 14 residues. Looked up from germline, CDR1 is MNHEY and CDR2 is SVGAGI. CDR3 region: CASSYLGSNQPQHF. Here the CDR3 DNA reads TGTGCCAGCAGTTACTTAGGGAGCAATCAGCCCCAGCATTTT.

The rearrangement links TRBV6-1 to TRBJ2-7; D uncertain. CDR1 MNHNS and CDR2 SASEGT come from the germline V gene. V dropped 0 bases and J dropped 2 bases, with 14 bases sitting between them. CDR3 length equals 16 residues. The CDR3 DNA sequence: TGTGCCAGCAGTGAAGCTCAGGTTGGATCTACCTACGAGCAGTACTTC. Translated, it gives CASSEAQVGSTYEQYF.

This chain links TRBV27 with TRBJ2-7; maybe TRBD1 (5 bases). This CDR3 has 15 residues. V was cut by 3 bases and J by 4 bases, with 16 bases left in between. The germline gives CDR1 MNHEY, CDR2 SMNVEV (reference sequence). In nucleotides, the CDR3 is TGTGCCAGCAGTTTGTTTGGACAAGGGGAATACGAGCAGTACTTC. Protein sequence: CASSLFGQGEYEQYF.

A few counts support this clonotype. The rearrangement joins TRBV7-2 to TRBJ1-1; D is undetermined. The V end was cut by 1 base, the J end by 4 bases, with 7 bases between. From germline, CDR1 is SGHTA and CDR2 FQGNSA. The CDR3 has 13 residues. The CDR3 sequence: CASSLVFSTEAFF. The CDR3 bases are TGTGCCAGCAGCTTAGTTTTCTCCACTGAAGCTTTCTTT. The complete variable domain, with remaining parts taken from reference TRBV7-2 and TRBJ1-1, reads GAGVSQSPSNKVTEKGKDVELRCDPISGHTALYWYRQSLGQGLEFLIYFQGNSAPDKSGLPSDRFSAERTGGSVSTLTIQRTQQEDSAVYLCASSLVFSTEAFFGQGTRLTVV.

The DNA of the CDR3 is TGTGCCAGCTCACCAACGGGACAGAGCTCTGGAAACACCATATATTTT. Translation: CASSPTGQSSGNTIYF. This sequence joins TRBV18 and TRBJ1-3, with 7 bases identical to TRBD1. The CDR3 totals 16 residues. V shed 2 bases, J shed 0 bases, and the junction held 4 bases outside the gene matches. The germline V gene encodes CDR1 KGHSH and CDR2 LQKENI.

The CDR3 region has the DNA TGTGCCAGCAGCGAGGGACTAGCGGGAATCGGTGAGCAGTTCTTC. Translating gives CASSEGLAGIGEQFF. This sequence joins TRBV11-3 and TRBJ2-1, with 13 bases identical to TRBD2. The CDR3 is 15 amino acids. Germline V gene sequence: CDR1 SGHNT, CDR2 YENEEA. The V gene end was trimmed by 5 bases and the J gene end by 9 bases; junction bases not matched to a gene: 7.

The chain couples TRBV6-1 to TRBJ2-3; 9 bases fit TRBD2. Germline values: CDR1 MNHNS, CDR2 SASEGT. V was pared by 6 bases and J by 2 bases, with 9 bases of the junction left unmatched. The length of the CDR3 is 16 residues. The CDR3 DNA is TGTGCCAGCAGCTCACAACTAGCGGGCTACACAGATACGCAGTATTTT. This sequence encodes CASSSQLAGYTDTQYF.

The chain couples TRBV27 to TRBJ1-2; the match to TRBD1 covers 8 bases. Germline CDR1 MNHEY, CDR2 SMNVEV (reference sequence). The ends lost 2 bases at V and 7 bases at J; junction bases unmatched: 3. This CDR3 has 13 amino acids. The CDR3 sequence: CASSLPGGGGYTF. The CDR3 coding sequence is TGTGCCAGCAGTTTACCAGGGGGCGGTGGCTACACCTTC.

The chain recombines TRBV27 with TRBJ1-2, with 7 positions matching TRBD1. The CDR3 totals 14 residues. The V and J ends lost 6 bases and 5 bases, in that order; junction bases with no gene match: 9. Germline loops: CDR1 MNHEY, CDR2 SMNVEV (reference sequence). CDR3 residues: CASRRGTALYGYTF. CDR3 nucleotides: TGTGCCAGCAGAAGGGGGACAGCTCTATATGGCTACACCTTC.

The chain links TRBV20-1 to TRBJ2-5; 10 bases align to TRBD2. Germline CDR1 is DFQATT and CDR2 is SNEGSKA (reference sequence). V was clipped by 5 bases and J by 4 bases; unmatched bases: 10. CDR3 length: 15 amino acids. CDR3 bases: TGCAGTGCTGTACCGGGTAGCGGGAGGAGAGAGACCCAGTACTTC. It yields the protein CSAVPGSGRRETQYF.